These 23 T cell receptor beta chains were sequenced from one sample in a study of cytomegalovirus exposure and HLA in healthy donors (TCRdb year 2017). The library was obtained by the immunoSEQ multiplex PCR assay. The multiplex PCR relied on a mix of 60 forward primers for TCR Vbeta segments and 13 reverse primers for TCR Jbeta segments. This is the immuneACCESS table as TCRdb keeps it, with only in-frame sequences that have V and J called. A part of the clones is gone; compared with another copy, unresolved V genes explain less than half, and the rest is unexplained. The table kept for this sample lists some 34,000 clones. Around 4.2% of the sample belongs to the ten largest clones. Material for sequencing was PBMCs. The receptors were gathered from a woman in her thirties or forties in good health and CMV-seropositive.

The chain has TRBV30 and TRBJ1-2, with a weak D call TRBD1 (5 bases). The CDR3 covers 13 residues. The V and J ends lost 6 bases and 4 bases respectively, with 15 bases between them. Per germline, CDR1 GTSNPN and CDR2 SVGIG (reference sequence). CDR3 region: CACTPQGFYGYTF. The DNA for the CDR3 is TGTGCCTGCACACCCCAGGGCTTCTATGGCTACACCTTC.

V and J are TRBV30 and TRBJ2-1, with 10 bases aligning to TRBD1. The CDR3 length is 14 residues. Germline CDR1 and CDR2: GTSNPN and SVGIG (reference sequence). With 2 bases clipped from V and 8 bases from J, the junction kept 6 bases outside the gene matches. CDR3 protein: CAWSLRQGAYEQFF. For the CDR3, the DNA is TGTGCCTGGAGTCTAAGACAGGGGGCATATGAGCAGTTCTTC.

The chain has TRBV15 and TRBJ1-2; a weak D match, TRBD1 (5 bases). Per the germline V gene, CDR1 is LNHNV and CDR2 is YYDKDF (reference sequence). Trimming stripped 6 bases from V and 7 bases from J, with 9 bases between. This CDR3 contains 11 residues. The CDR3 nucleotides are TGTGCCACCAGAGGGGTGGCTGGCTACACCTTC. Residues: CATRGVAGYTF. Full variable domain (remainder filled in from reference TRBV15 and TRBJ1-2): DAMVIQNPRYQVTQFGKPVTLSCSQTLNHNVMYWYQQKSSQAPKLLFHYYDKDFNNEADTPDNFQSRRPNTSFCFLDIRSPGLGDTAMYLCATRGVAGYTFGSGTRLTVV.

The V gene is TRBV28, the J gene TRBJ2-1; D possibly corresponds to TRBD2 (6 bases). V lost 11 bases and J lost 4, with 12 bases in between. Germline V gene data show CDR1 as MDHEN and CDR2 as SYDVKM. The CDR3 loop spans 12 amino acids. Here the CDR3 DNA reads TGTGCCGCGCACGGGAGTTACAATGAGCAGTTCTTC. The encoded protein is CAAHGSYNEQFF.

The chain uses TRBV7-2 and TRBJ1-5; perhaps TRBD1 as D (5 bases). CDR3 length: 13 amino acids. V shed 2 bases and J shed 7 bases, with 9 bases lying between them. Germline lookup yields CDR1 SGHTA and CDR2 FQGNSA. For the CDR3, the DNA is TGTGCCAGCAGCTTATATAGGGGCCAGCCCCAGCATTTT. Protein: CASSLYRGQPQHF.

This chain links TRBV11-1 with TRBJ1-5, with D maybe TRBD1 (5 bases). From germline, CDR1 is SGHAT and CDR2 FQDESV (reference sequence). CDR3 length: 19 amino acids. Trimming stripped 4 bases from V and 0 bases from J, with 22 bases between. The CDR3 region has the DNA TGTGCCAGCAGCTGCGGGGCAGTGTCGCACGAAATTAGCAATCAGCCCCAGCATTTT. Protein sequence: CASSCGAVSHEISNQPQHF.

The chain links TRBV30 to TRBJ2-1; perhaps TRBD1 as D (6 bases). CDR1 and CDR2 from the germline V gene are GTSNPN and SVGIG (reference sequence). V gave up 1 base and J gave up 4 bases, with 17 bases separating them. The CDR3 totals 16 residues. CDR3 sequence reads: CAWSAQGITYYNEQFF. In DNA form, the CDR3 reads TGTGCCTGGAGTGCTCAGGGGATTACTTATTACAATGAGCAGTTCTTC.

The chain is built from TRBV18 and TRBJ1-5; tentatively, D is TRBD1 (5 bases). This CDR3 contains 15 residues. Deletions cut 3 bases from V and 5 bases from J, with 14 bases between. Germline V gene lookup returns CDR1 KGHSH and CDR2 LQKENI. For the CDR3, the DNA is TGTGCCAGCTCACCGACAGCTTGGGCTCATCAGCCCCAGCATTTT. Protein: CASSPTAWAHQPQHF.

V usage is TRBV10-1 and J usage is TRBJ1-1, with D possibly TRBD1 on 5 matching bases. Germline values: CDR1 WNHNN, CDR2 SYGVQD (reference sequence). The V end lost 0 bases, the J end lost 11 bases, and 13 bases lay between the germline ends. The CDR3 length is 13 residues. The CDR3 sequence: CASSESGGVQAFF. The CDR3 DNA reads TGCGCCAGCAGTGAGTCAGGAGGGGTTCAGGCTTTCTTT.

The gene calls are TRBV10-2 and TRBJ1-2; 9 positions agree with TRBD1. Germline V CDR1 and CDR2: WSHSY, SAAADI. The CDR3 totals 12 residues. The ends lost 6 bases at V and 9 bases at J; junction bases unmatched: 5. The CDR3 reads CASRPGQGSYTF. The CDR3 DNA sequence: TGCGCCAGCAGACCCGGACAGGGGAGCTACACCTTC.

The chain couples TRBV27 to TRBJ2-3; 12 bases fit TRBD2. The germline gives CDR1 MNHEY, CDR2 SMNVEV (reference sequence). V shed 6 bases and J 5 bases; nucleotides not matched to a gene: 9. This CDR3 has 16 residues. The CDR3 sequence: CASSSLAGGSGDTQYF. The CDR3 DNA reads TGTGCCAGCAGCTCTCTAGCGGGAGGGAGTGGAGATACGCAGTATTTT.

The chain is built from TRBV20-1 and TRBJ2-7; D perhaps matches TRBD2 (5 bases). Germline V gene lookup returns CDR1 DFQATT and CDR2 SNEGSKA (reference sequence). This CDR3 contains 11 residues. The CDR3 bases are TGCAGGGAGCATAGCGTAGACGAGCAGTACTTC. Encoded protein: CREHSVDEQYF.

Note on this clone: At one end the junction does not follow the germline gene, possibly because of a read error. The chain carries TRBV4-1 and TRBJ2-5, with 8 nucleotides matching TRBD2. Looked up from germline, CDR1 is MGHRA and CDR2 is YSYEKL. The CDR3 sequence is 13 residues long. The CDR3 spells CAGSPGLAKTQYF. In nucleotides, the CDR3 is TGCGCCGGCAGCCCAGGACTAGCAAAGACCCAGTACTTC.

The rearrangement links TRBV7-9 to TRBJ1-1; 8 nucleotides line up with TRBD1. The CDR3 spans 14 residues. Germline CDR1 reads SEHNR; CDR2 reads FQNEAQ (reference sequence). Trimming took 2 bases from V and 2 from J; bases not matched to a gene: 1. The CDR3 nucleotides read TGTGCCAGCAGCTTACAGGGGGCAAACACTGAAGCTTTCTTT. Translating it yields CASSLQGANTEAFF. Based on the CDR3 plus reference TRBV7-9 and TRBJ1-1, the full variable domain is DTGVSQNPRHKITKRGQNVTFRCDPISEHNRLYWYRQTLGQGPEFLTYFQNEAQLEKSRLLSDRFSAERPKGSFSTLEIQRTEQGDSAMYLCASSLQGANTEAFFGQGTRLTVV.

V and J are TRBV10-1 and TRBJ2-3; 13 bases map to TRBD2. CDR3 length: 16 amino acids. Germline CDR1 WNHNN, CDR2 SYGVQD (reference sequence). V lost 5 bases and J lost 5; bases outside the gene matches: 7. CDR3 in amino acids: CASSQRLAGGRDTQYF. The CDR3 DNA follows: TGCGCCAGCAGTCAACGACTAGCGGGAGGAAGAGATACGCAGTATTTT.

This rearrangement joins TRBV4-3 to TRBJ1-5, with 8 bases aligning to TRBD1. After removal of 4 bases from V and 4 bases from J, the junction contained 12 bases not matched to a gene. CDR1 and CDR2 from the germline V gene are LGHNA and YSLEER. The CDR3 has 17 residues. CDR3 amino acids: CASSLHPNGQGNQPQHF. CDR3 nucleotides: TGCGCCAGCAGCCTCCACCCTAACGGACAGGGAAATCAGCCCCAGCATTTT.

This chain connects TRBV7-6 to TRBJ2-7, with 9 bases identical to TRBD2. This CDR3 comprises 15 residues. The germline V gene encodes CDR1 SGHVS and CDR2 FNYEAQ. V gave up 5 bases and J gave up 1 base; unmatched junction bases: 6. In DNA, the CDR3 is TGTGCCAGCAGCCTTGCTAGCGGGAAATCCTACGAGCAGTACTTC. It translates to CASSLASGKSYEQYF. The full variable domain, with the rest looked up from reference TRBV7-6 and TRBJ2-7, is GAGVSQSPRYKVTKRGQDVALRCDPISGHVSLYWYRQALGQGPEFLTYFNYEAQQDKSGLPNDRFSAERPEGSISTLTIQRTEQRDSAMYRCASSLASGKSYEQYFGPGTRLTVT.

The CDR3, as DNA: TGTGCCAGCAGCGTAGAGGCGACAGGGGGCGCCGCGAACACCGGGGAGCTGTTTTTT. Translating gives CASSVEATGGAANTGELFF. This chain joins TRBV9 and TRBJ2-2, with TRBD1 matching 10 bases. Germline CDR1 and CDR2: SGDLS and YYNGEE. Trimming cost V 0 bases and J 0 bases; bases outside gene matches: 8. The CDR3 has 19 amino acids.

The genes are TRBV15 and TRBJ2-1; 8 positions match TRBD1. The CDR3 covers 14 residues. J gave up 1 base and V 11 bases, and 7 bases lay outside the gene matches. In germline, CDR1 is LNHNV, CDR2 YYDKDF (reference sequence). CDR3 sequence (DNA): TGTGCCTCTGCAGGGGGCGGTTCCTACAATGAGCAGTTCTTC. Translated, it gives CASAGGGSYNEQFF.

V is TRBV29-1 and J is TRBJ2-2; 13 nucleotides agree with TRBD2. V lost 6 bases and J lost 7; bases outside the gene matches: 8. This CDR3 spans 15 amino acids. Germline loops: CDR1 SQVTM, CDR2 ANQGSEA. The CDR3 region is CSVETSGRAVGELFF. CDR3 nucleotide sequence: TGCAGCGTGGAAACTAGCGGGAGGGCCGTCGGGGAGCTGTTTTTT.

This chain joins TRBV10-1 and TRBJ2-3; perhaps TRBD1 as D (5 bases). CDR1 is WNHNN, CDR2 SYGVQD, per germline (reference sequence). CDR3 length: 12 residues. Deletions cut 3 bases from V and 5 bases from J, with 6 bases between. The CDR3: CASSDQGDTQYF. In nucleotides, the CDR3 is TGCGCCAGCAGTGATCAGGGAGATACGCAGTATTTT.

V usage is TRBV11-3 and J usage is TRBJ2-3, with a possible D match to TRBD1 (5 bases). V gave up 0 bases and J gave up 11 bases, with 6 bases separating them. This CDR3 is 11 amino acids long. The germline gives CDR1 SGHNT, CDR2 YENEEA. The CDR3 here is CASSLDQGQYF. Written as DNA, the CDR3 is TGTGCCAGCAGCTTAGATCAGGGGCAGTATTTT.

The gene calls are TRBV5-4 and TRBJ2-7, with a weak D call TRBD1 (6 bases). CDR1 and CDR2 (germline): SGHNT, YYREEE (reference sequence). The CDR3 contains 14 residues. Trimming removed 3 bases at V and 6 bases at J, with 16 bases between. This CDR3 reads CASSYRTAGSEQYF. The CDR3 coding sequence is TGTGCCAGCAGCTACAGGACAGCCGGAAGCGAGCAGTACTTC. The whole variable domain, remainder taken from reference TRBV5-4 and TRBJ2-7, is ETGVTQSPTHLIKTRGQQVTLRCSSQSGHNTVSWYQQALGQGPQFIFQYYREEENGRGNFPPRFSGLQFPNYSSELNVNALELDDSALYLCASSYRTAGSEQYFGPGTRLTVT.